The 21 T cell receptor beta chains reported below all come from one sample, sequenced in a study of T-cell memory formation after mild COVID-19. TCRdb called the 5' RACE reads again in MiXCR, with one record for every CDR3 protein. The sample has 500,000 to 600,000 distinct CDR3 sequences, more than 15% seen once; the top ten hold around 12%. The sample taken for sequencing was PBMCs or a T cell subset sorted from them (not recorded which). The receptors were gathered from an adult woman who had mild COVID-19 (a few samples of this study predate the infection). Cell type and time point are not known.

This chain joins TRBV7-9 and TRBJ1-2; the D gene is possibly TRBD1 (5 bases). Germline CDR1 and CDR2: SEHNR and FQNEAQ (reference sequence). The V end was cut by 4 bases, the J end by 1 base, with 10 bases between. The CDR3 contains 14 residues. The CDR3 sequence: CASSSGVGNYGYTF. DNA of the CDR3: TGTGCCAGCAGCTCGGGGGTTGGTAACTATGGCTACACCTTC.

This clonotype was seen a few times. The gene calls are TRBV4-1 and TRBJ2-1; the D gene is possibly TRBD2 (6 bases). This CDR3 spans 15 amino acids. Germline CDR1 MGHRA, CDR2 YSYEKL. Between the trimmed V and J ends, which lost 1 base and 2 bases, there was a span of 9 bases. CDR3 region: CASSQVGGTYNEQFF. In DNA form, the CDR3 reads TGCGCCAGCAGCCAAGTTGGGGGGACCTACAATGAGCAGTTCTTC.

V gene TRBV12-3 or TRBV12-4 combines with J gene TRBJ1-3; D call uncertain. The CDR3 loop spans 13 amino acids. Trimming pared 4 bases from V and 0 bases from J, leaving 4 bases between. The DNA for the CDR3 is TGTGCCAGCAGTTCGAGCTCTGGAAACACCATATATTTT. This gives the protein CASSSSSGNTIYF.

The chain couples TRBV5-1 to TRBJ2-3, with a weak D call TRBD1 (6 bases). The length of the CDR3 is 15 residues. The V gene's germline CDR1 is SGHRS and CDR2 YFSETQ. Trimming took off 0 bases at V and 2 bases at J, with 10 bases between the two ends. The CDR3 DNA reads TGCGCCAGCAGCTTGGAAGGGGGTTACACAGATACGCAGTATTTT. Residues: CASSLEGGYTDTQYF.

A few counts support this clonotype. This chain links TRBV6-1 with TRBJ1-6; D not resolved. The CDR3 has 13 amino acids. V was clipped by 3 bases and J by 8 bases, with 8 bases between them. Germline loops: CDR1 MNHNS, CDR2 SASEGT. The CDR3 coding sequence is TGTGCCAGCAGTGACACCGCCGATTCACCCCTCCACTTT. Its translation is CASSDTADSPLHF.

The chain is built from TRBV5-1 and TRBJ1-2, with 7 bases identical to TRBD1. Trimming cost V 7 bases and J 0 bases; bases outside gene matches: 12. Germline assignment: CDR1 SGHRS and CDR2 YFSETQ. The CDR3 runs to 16 residues. The CDR3 is CASAYVQGNTNYGYTF. For the CDR3, the DNA is TGCGCCAGCGCTTACGTACAGGGGAACACTAACTATGGCTACACCTTC.

The chain employs TRBV23-1 and TRBJ2-7; TRBD1 might be the D (6 bases). TRBV23-1 is classed as an ORF, of uncertain function. V lost 0 bases to trimming and J lost 5 bases, with 14 bases between them. This CDR3 contains 15 residues. CDR3 region: CASSQSTGTPNEQYF. The CDR3 DNA reads as TGCGCCAGCAGTCAATCGACAGGAACTCCTAACGAGCAGTACTTC.

This clonotype was seen ten or more times. The gene calls are TRBV7-9 and TRBJ2-7, with 7 bases that match TRBD2. The germline gives CDR1 SEHNR, CDR2 FQNEAQ (reference sequence). J gave up 3 bases and V 4 bases, and 9 bases lay outside the gene matches. The CDR3 covers 15 residues. The DNA for the CDR3 is TGTGCCAGCAGCTCCGGGCGGGAGAGAAACTACGAGCAGTACTTC. This translates into CASSSGRERNYEQYF.

This chain uses TRBV5-5 with TRBJ2-5, with 15 bases aligning to TRBD2. The CDR3 is made up of 17 amino acids. After removal of 4 bases from V and 2 bases from J, the junction contained 6 bases not matched to a gene. Germline values: CDR1 SGHKS, CDR2 YYEKEE (reference sequence). The CDR3 DNA is TGTGCCAGCAGCCCAGGACTAGCGGGGGGGGCACAAGAGACCCAGTACTTC. This gives the protein CASSPGLAGGAQETQYF.

This clonotype was seen a handful of times. The gene calls are TRBV7-9 and TRBJ2-1; 11 nucleotides agree with TRBD2. The ends lost 2 bases at V and 6 bases at J; junction bases unmatched: 9. Germline CDR1 is SEHNR and CDR2 is FQNEAQ (reference sequence). The CDR3 extends over 17 amino acids. Here the CDR3 DNA reads TGTGCCAGCAGCTTACCGGTAGCGGGAGGGCCCGGCAATGAGCAGTTCTTC. It yields the protein CASSLPVAGGPGNEQFF.

The V call is TRBV7-3, the J call TRBJ1-1, with D perhaps TRBD1 (5 bases). The CDR3 is made up of 14 amino acids. Trimming cost V 3 bases and J 5 bases, with 13 bases left between them. The germline CDR1 and CDR2 sequences are SGHTA and FQGTGA. In DNA form, the CDR3 reads TGTGCCAGCAGCTTTTCAGGGCGGCAGACTGAAGCTTTCTTT. Translating it yields CASSFSGRQTEAFF.

The rearrangement joins TRBV7-7 to TRBJ2-2; no definite D call. This CDR3 is 14 amino acids long. Germline V gene sequence: CDR1 SSHAT, CDR2 FNYEAQ (reference sequence). With 0 bases removed from V and 7 bases from J, the gap between germline ends came to 9 bases. The CDR3 DNA is TGTGCCAGCAGCTTAGCGCCCGAGATCGGGGAGCTGTTTTTT. Translation gives CASSLAPEIGELFF.

This clonotype was observed at least ten times. Compared with germline, one end of the junction differs, possibly owing to a read error. The chain has TRBV7-3 and TRBJ2-2; TRBD1 aligns across 7 bases. The CDR3 runs to 17 residues. Germline V CDR1 and CDR2: SGHTA, FQGTGA. In DNA form, the CDR3 reads TGTGCCAGCAGCCTAACCCTGATTACAGGGGCCACCGGGGAGCTGTTTTTT. This sequence encodes CASSLTLITGATGELFF.

The V call is TRBV30, the J call TRBJ1-2, with D tentatively TRBD1 (5 bases). V was cut by 0 bases and J by 4 bases, with 12 bases left in between. This CDR3 has 14 residues. Germline assignment: CDR1 GTSNPN and CDR2 SVGIG (reference sequence). CDR3 DNA sequence: TGTGCCTGGAGTGTAGGACCGGGGGTCTATGGCTACACCTTC. Encoded protein: CAWSVGPGVYGYTF.

This chain's CDR3 is CASTRAGVIYEQYF. The CDR3 region has the DNA TGTGCCAGCACCCGAGCCGGGGTAATCTACGAGCAGTACTTC. The genes are TRBV25-1 and TRBJ2-7, with a tentative D call TRBD2 (5 bases). Looked up from germline, CDR1 is MGHDK and CDR2 is SYGVNS. Deletions cut 7 bases from V and 3 bases from J, with 16 bases between. The CDR3 totals 14 residues.

The chain links TRBV27 to TRBJ1-1, with D tentatively TRBD1 (5 bases). CDR3 length: 15 amino acids. Germline loops: CDR1 MNHEY, CDR2 SMNVEV (reference sequence). Deletions cut 3 bases from V and 4 bases from J, with 15 bases between. The CDR3 DNA is TGTGCCAGCAGTTTGGTTGGGGGGGTGAGCACTGAAGCTTTCTTT. Amino acids: CASSLVGGVSTEAFF.

In the case of this clonotype: The germline gene is not matched at one end of the junction; a read error may be the cause. The chain recombines TRBV4-1 with TRBJ2-5; tentative D call: TRBD1 (5 bases). The CDR3 sequence is 13 residues long. Per the germline V gene, CDR1 is MGHRA and CDR2 is YSYEKL. DNA for the CDR3: TGCGCCAGCAGCCCCCAGGGCCAAGGGACCCAGTACTTC. Protein: CASSPQGQGTQYF.

The CDR3 coding sequence is TGTGCCAGCAGCTTGTCGATCGGGACTAGCGGTTACAATGAGCAGTTCTTC. It encodes CASSLSIGTSGYNEQFF. The chain carries TRBV5-4 and TRBJ2-1; TRBD2 agrees at 11 bases. V was pared by 1 base and J by 4 bases, with 7 bases of the junction left unmatched. The CDR3 runs to 17 residues. Germline values: CDR1 SGHNT, CDR2 YYREEE (reference sequence).

J is TRBJ2-5 and V is TRBV7-9; TRBD1 agrees at 10 bases. The CDR3 is 15 amino acids. J gave up 5 bases and V 6 bases, and 9 bases lay outside the gene matches. Germline loops: CDR1 SEHNR, CDR2 FQNEAQ (reference sequence). Written as DNA, the CDR3 is TGTGCCAGCAGTCCCGACAGGGGGCCATTTGAGACCCAGTACTTC. Its translation: CASSPDRGPFETQYF.

In its sample, this clonotype was seen a few times. The rearrangement links TRBV4-3 to TRBJ1-5; 8 bases are a match to TRBD1. The trim removed 0 bases at V and 3 bases at J, leaving 4 bases unmatched. CDR3 size: 16 residues. Germline V CDR1 and CDR2: LGHNA, YSLEER. CDR3 sequence (DNA): TGCGCCAGCAGCCAAGAGTTGACAGGGGCCAATCAGCCCCAGCATTTT. Its translation: CASSQELTGANQPQHF.

This clonotype was seen repeatedly, ten times or more. The chain joins TRBV3-1 to TRBJ1-5, with 8 bases matching TRBD1. V gave up 1 base and J gave up 13 bases; unmatched junction bases: 3. The CDR3 loop spans 12 amino acids. Germline CDR1 and CDR2: LGHDT and YNNKEL (reference sequence). The CDR3 region is CASSQGRTGQHF. The DNA of the CDR3 is TGTGCCAGCAGCCAAGGACGGACAGGGCAGCATTTT.